These T cell receptor beta chains were read from a single sample in a study of OX40 agonist ivuxolimab in advanced cancers. Clones were read by immunoSEQ multiplex PCR, and TCRdb kept only the in-frame ones, dropping some. The sample includes 20,000 to 25,000 clones, 70% to 90% of them seen just once. Sequenced material: CD4+ or CD8+ T cells sorted from blood, taken in a trial of the OX40 agonist ivuxolimab. Receptor source: an adult with an advanced solid tumor such as melanoma, head and neck, liver or kidney cancer. Both conserved end residues are part of each CDR3. Fields, in order: J gene, D gene, clone size, V gene, CDR3 protein, CDR3 DNA. A D gene is named only where the DNA matches it firmly. Clone size is not always given. Where it is, it says once, few, many or a class for expanded clones.

j_call: TRBJ2-2; d_call: TRBD2; clone_size: NA; v_call: TRBV5-4; cdr3_aa: CASSGGTSGSTGELFF; cdr3_nt: TGTGCCAGCAGCGGCGGGACTAGCGGGTCCACCGGGGAGCTGTTTTTT
j_call: TRBJ2-1; d_call: NA; clone_size: NA; v_call: TRBV30; cdr3_aa: CACLTGREQFF; cdr3_nt: TGTGCCTGCCTTACCGGCCGTGAGCAGTTCTTC
j_call: TRBJ1-1; d_call: NA; clone_size: NA; v_call: TRBV27; cdr3_aa: CASSRGGPGTEAFF; cdr3_nt: TGTGCCAGCAGCCGTGGGGGGCCTGGGACTGAAGCTTTCTTT
j_call: TRBJ2-1; d_call: NA; clone_size: NA; v_call: TRBV13; cdr3_aa: CASSEDATRSNEQFF; cdr3_nt: TGTGCCAGCAGCGAGGACGCCACCCGGTCCAATGAGCAGTTCTTC
j_call: TRBJ1-2; d_call: NA; clone_size: NA; v_call: TRBV30; cdr3_aa: CAWSVLWEGYTF; cdr3_nt: TGTGCCTGGAGTGTATTATGGGAAGGCTACACCTTC
j_call: TRBJ2-2; d_call: NA; clone_size: NA; v_call: TRBV2; cdr3_aa: CASSNWEEELFF; cdr3_nt: TGTGCCAGCAGTAATTGGGAGGAGGAGCTGTTTTTT
j_call: TRBJ2-5; d_call: TRBD2; clone_size: once; v_call: TRBV7-3; cdr3_aa: CASSPTPRGGETQYF; cdr3_nt: TGTGCCAGCAGCCCTACACCACGCGGGGGAGAGACCCAGTACTTC
j_call: TRBJ2-7; d_call: NA; clone_size: NA; v_call: TRBV27; cdr3_aa: CASGGGGQYEQYF; cdr3_nt: TGTGCCAGCGGGGGGGGCGGCCAGTACGAGCAGTACTTC
j_call: TRBJ1-5; d_call: TRBD1; clone_size: few; v_call: TRBV27; cdr3_aa: CASSPNRGDQPQHF; cdr3_nt: TGTGCCAGCAGTCCTAACAGGGGGGATCAGCCCCAGCATTTT
j_call: TRBJ1-1; d_call: NA; clone_size: NA; v_call: TRBV7-8; cdr3_aa: CASSFKSAVMNTEAFF; cdr3_nt: TGTGCCAGCAGCTTCAAATCGGCGGTAATGAACACTGAAGCTTTCTTT
j_call: TRBJ2-7; d_call: NA; clone_size: NA; v_call: TRBV11-2; cdr3_aa: CASSVGLPYEQYF; cdr3_nt: TGTGCCAGCAGCGTGGGACTCCCCTACGAGCAGTACTTC